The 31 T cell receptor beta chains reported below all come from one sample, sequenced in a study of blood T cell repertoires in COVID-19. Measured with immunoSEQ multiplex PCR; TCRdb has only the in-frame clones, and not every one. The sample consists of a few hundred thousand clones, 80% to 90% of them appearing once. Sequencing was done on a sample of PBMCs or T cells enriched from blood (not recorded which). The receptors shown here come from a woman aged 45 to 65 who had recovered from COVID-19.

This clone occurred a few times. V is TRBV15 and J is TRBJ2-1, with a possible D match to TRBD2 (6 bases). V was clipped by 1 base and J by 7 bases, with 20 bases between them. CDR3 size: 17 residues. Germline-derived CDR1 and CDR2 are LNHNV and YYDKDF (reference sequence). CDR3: CATSRVGGIAKGNEQFF. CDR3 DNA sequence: TGTGCCACCAGCAGAGTAGGCGGGATAGCGAAGGGGAATGAGCAGTTCTTC.

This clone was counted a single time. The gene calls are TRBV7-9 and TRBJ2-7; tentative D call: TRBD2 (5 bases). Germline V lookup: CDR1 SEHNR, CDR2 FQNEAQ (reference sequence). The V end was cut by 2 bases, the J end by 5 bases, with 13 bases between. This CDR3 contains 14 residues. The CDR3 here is CASSLMDSGDEQYF. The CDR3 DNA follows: TGTGCCAGCAGCTTAATGGACTCCGGGGACGAGCAGTACTTC.

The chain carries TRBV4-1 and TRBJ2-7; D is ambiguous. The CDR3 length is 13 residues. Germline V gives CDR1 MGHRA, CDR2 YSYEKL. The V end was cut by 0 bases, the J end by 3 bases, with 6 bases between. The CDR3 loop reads CASSQEPNYEQYF. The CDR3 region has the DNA TGCGCCAGCAGCCAAGAACCTAACTACGAGCAGTACTTC.

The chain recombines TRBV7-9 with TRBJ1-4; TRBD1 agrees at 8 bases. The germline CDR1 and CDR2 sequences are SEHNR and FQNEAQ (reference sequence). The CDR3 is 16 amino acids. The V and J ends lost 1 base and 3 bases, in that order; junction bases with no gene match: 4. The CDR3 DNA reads TGTGCCAGCAGCTTAGTGGACAGGGTGGCTAATGAAAAACTGTTTTTT. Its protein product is CASSLVDRVANEKLFF.

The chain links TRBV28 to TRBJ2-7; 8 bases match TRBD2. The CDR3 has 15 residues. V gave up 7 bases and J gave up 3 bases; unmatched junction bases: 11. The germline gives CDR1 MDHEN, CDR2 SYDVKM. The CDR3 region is CASTPLPAGDYEQYF. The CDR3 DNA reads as TGTGCCAGCACCCCCCTCCCAGCGGGAGACTACGAGCAGTACTTC. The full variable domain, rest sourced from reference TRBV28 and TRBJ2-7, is DVKVTQSSRYLVKRTGEKVFLECVQDMDHENMFWYRQDPGLGLRLIYFSYDVKMKEKGDIPEGYSVSREKKERFSLILESASTNQTSMYLCASTPLPAGDYEQYFGPGTRLTVT.

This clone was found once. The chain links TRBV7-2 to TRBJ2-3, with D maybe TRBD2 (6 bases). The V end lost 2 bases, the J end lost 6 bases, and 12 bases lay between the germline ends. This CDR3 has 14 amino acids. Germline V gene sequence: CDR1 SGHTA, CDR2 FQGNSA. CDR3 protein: CASSLLAAGDTQYF. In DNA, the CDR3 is TGTGCCAGCAGCTTACTGGCTGCGGGGGATACGCAGTATTTT.

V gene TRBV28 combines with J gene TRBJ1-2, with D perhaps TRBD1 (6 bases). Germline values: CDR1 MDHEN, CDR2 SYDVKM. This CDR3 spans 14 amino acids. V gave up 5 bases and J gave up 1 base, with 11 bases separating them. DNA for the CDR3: TGTGCCAGCAGTCCCAGGGGTGGTAACTATGGCTACACCTTC. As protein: CASSPRGGNYGYTF.

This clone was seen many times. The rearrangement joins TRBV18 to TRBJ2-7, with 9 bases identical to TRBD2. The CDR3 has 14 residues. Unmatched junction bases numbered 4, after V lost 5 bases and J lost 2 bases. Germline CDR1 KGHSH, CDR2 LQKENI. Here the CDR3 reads CASSTAGGPYEQYF. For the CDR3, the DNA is TGTGCCAGCTCAACCGCGGGAGGGCCCTACGAGCAGTACTTC.

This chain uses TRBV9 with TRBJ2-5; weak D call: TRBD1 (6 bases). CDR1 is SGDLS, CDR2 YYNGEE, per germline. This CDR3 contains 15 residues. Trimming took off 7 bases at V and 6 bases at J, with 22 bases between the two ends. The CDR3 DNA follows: TGTGCCAGCGCAAGCTTCAAGGGGGATGGAAAGACCCAGTACTTC. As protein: CASASFKGDGKTQYF. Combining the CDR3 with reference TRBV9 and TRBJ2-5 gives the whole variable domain DSGVTQTPKHLITATGQRVTLRCSPRSGDLSVYWYQQSLDQGLQFLIQYYNGEERAKGNILERFSAQQFPDLHSELNLSSLELGDSALYFCASASFKGDGKTQYFGPGTRLLVL.

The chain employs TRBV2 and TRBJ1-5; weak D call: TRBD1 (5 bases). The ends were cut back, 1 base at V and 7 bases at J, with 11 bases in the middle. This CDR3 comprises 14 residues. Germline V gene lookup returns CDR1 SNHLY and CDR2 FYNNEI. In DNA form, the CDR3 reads TGTGCCAGCAGTGAAGAGGGCAGGGTACAGCCCCAGCATTTT. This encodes CASSEEGRVQPQHF.

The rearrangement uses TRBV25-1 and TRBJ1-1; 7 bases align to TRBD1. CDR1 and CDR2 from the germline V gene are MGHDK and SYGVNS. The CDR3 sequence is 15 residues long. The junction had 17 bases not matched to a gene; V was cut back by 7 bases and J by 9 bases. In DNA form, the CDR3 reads TGTGCCAGCACCCGAAAGGGCTTGAGGGGACAGCAAGCTTTCTTT. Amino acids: CASTRKGLRGQQAFF.

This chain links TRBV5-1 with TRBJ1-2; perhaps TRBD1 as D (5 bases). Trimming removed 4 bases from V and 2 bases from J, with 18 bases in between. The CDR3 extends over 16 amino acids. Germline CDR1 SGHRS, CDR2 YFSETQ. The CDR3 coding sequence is TGCGCCAGCAGCACGGGGGTCGGTCGTCTGAACTATGGCTACACCTTC. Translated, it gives CASSTGVGRLNYGYTF.

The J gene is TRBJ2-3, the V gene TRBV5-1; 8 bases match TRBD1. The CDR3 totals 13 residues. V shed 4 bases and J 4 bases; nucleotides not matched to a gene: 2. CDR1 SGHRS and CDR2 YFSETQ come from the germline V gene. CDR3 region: CASSADRADTQYF. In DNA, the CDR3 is TGCGCCAGCAGCGCGGACAGGGCAGATACGCAGTATTTT.

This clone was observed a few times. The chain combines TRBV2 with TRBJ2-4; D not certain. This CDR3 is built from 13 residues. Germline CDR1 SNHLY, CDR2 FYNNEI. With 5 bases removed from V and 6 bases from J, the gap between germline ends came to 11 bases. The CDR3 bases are TGTGCCAGCAGTCCCTCCCCCCTAAACATTCAGTACTTC. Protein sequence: CASSPSPLNIQYF.

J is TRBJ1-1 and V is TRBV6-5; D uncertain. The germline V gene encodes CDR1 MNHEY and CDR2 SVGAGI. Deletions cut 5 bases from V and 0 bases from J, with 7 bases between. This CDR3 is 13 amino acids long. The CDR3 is CASSPTLNTEAFF. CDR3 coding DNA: TGTGCCAGCAGTCCCACACTGAACACTGAAGCTTTCTTT.

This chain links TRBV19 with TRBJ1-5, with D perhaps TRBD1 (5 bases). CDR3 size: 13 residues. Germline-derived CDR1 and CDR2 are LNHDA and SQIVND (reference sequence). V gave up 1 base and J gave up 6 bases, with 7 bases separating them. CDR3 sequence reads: CASSIAQGQPQHF. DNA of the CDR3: TGTGCCAGTAGTATAGCGCAGGGTCAGCCCCAGCATTTT.

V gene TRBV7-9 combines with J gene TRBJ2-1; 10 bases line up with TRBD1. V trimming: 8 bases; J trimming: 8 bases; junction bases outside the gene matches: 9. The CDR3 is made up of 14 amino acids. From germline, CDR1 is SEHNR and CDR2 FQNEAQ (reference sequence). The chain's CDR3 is CASGGDRGQDEQFF. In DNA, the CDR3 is TGTGCCAGCGGTGGGGACAGGGGTCAAGATGAGCAGTTCTTC. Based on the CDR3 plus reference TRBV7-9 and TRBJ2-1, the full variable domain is DTGVSQNPRHKITKRGQNVTFRCDPISEHNRLYWYRQTLGQGPEFLTYFQNEAQLEKSRLLSDRFSAERPKGSFSTLEIQRTEQGDSAMYLCASGGDRGQDEQFFGPGTRLTVL.

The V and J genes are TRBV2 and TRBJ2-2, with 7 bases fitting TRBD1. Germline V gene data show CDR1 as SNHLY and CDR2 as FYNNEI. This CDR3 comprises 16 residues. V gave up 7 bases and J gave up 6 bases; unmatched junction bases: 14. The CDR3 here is CASMPRTGLPSGELFF. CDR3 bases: TGTGCCAGCATGCCGCGGACAGGTCTTCCGTCCGGGGAGCTGTTTTTT.

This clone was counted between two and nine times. Here the CDR3 reads CASSSPGRAYEQYF. The CDR3 DNA sequence: TGTGCCAGCAGTAGCCCGGGCAGGGCCTACGAGCAGTACTTC. The chain recombines TRBV28 with TRBJ2-7, with D perhaps TRBD1 (5 bases). Germline assignment: CDR1 MDHEN and CDR2 SYDVKM. The length of the CDR3 is 14 residues. Trimming took off 5 bases at V and 2 bases at J, with 13 bases between the two ends.

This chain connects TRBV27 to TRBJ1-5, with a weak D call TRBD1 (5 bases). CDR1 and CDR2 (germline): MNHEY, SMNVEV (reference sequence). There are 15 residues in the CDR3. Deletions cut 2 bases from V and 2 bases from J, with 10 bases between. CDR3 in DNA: TGTGCCAGCAGTTTAACAGGCCAGGGCAATCAGCCCCAGCATTTT. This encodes CASSLTGQGNQPQHF.

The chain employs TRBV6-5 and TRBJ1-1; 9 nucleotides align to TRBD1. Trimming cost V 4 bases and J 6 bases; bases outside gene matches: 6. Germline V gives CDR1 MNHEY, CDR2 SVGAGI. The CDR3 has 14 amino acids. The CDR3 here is CASSSTGGWAEAFF. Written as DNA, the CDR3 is TGTGCCAGCAGTTCGACAGGGGGTTGGGCTGAAGCTTTCTTT.

The CDR3 DNA follows: TGTGCCAGCAGCGTAGGAGCGGGAGGGCTGAGGGCCTACAATGAGCAGTTCTTC. The encoded protein is CASSVGAGGLRAYNEQFF. J is TRBJ2-1 and V is TRBV9; 10 bases map to TRBD2. Germline CDR1 reads SGDLS; CDR2 reads YYNGEE. The CDR3 is 18 residues long. Losses at the gene ends were 0 bases for V and 2 bases for J; bases not matched to a gene: 8.

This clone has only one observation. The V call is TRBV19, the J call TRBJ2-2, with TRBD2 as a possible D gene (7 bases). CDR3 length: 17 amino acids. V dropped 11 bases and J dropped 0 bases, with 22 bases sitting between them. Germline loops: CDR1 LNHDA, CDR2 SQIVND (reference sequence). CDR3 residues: CASRGGGPLTNTGELFF. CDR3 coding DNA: TGTGCCTCTAGAGGGGGAGGGCCTCTTACGAACACCGGGGAGCTGTTTTTT.

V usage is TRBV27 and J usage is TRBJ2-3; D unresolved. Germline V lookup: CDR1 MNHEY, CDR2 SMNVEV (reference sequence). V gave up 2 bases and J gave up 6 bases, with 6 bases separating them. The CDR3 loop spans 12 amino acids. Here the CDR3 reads CASSLVGDTQYF. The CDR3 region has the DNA TGTGCCAGCAGTTTAGTCGGGGATACGCAGTATTTT.

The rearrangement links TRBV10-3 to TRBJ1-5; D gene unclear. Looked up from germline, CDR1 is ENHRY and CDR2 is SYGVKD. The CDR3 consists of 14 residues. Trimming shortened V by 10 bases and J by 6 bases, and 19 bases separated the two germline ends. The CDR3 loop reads CASEREALGQPQHF. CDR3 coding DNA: TGTGCCAGTGAGAGGGAGGCTTTAGGTCAGCCCCAGCATTTT.

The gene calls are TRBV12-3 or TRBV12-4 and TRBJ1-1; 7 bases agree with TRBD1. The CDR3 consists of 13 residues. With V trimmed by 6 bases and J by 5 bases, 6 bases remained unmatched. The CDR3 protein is CASSFDRVTEAFF. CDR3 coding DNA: TGTGCCAGCAGCTTTGACAGGGTTACTGAAGCTTTCTTT.

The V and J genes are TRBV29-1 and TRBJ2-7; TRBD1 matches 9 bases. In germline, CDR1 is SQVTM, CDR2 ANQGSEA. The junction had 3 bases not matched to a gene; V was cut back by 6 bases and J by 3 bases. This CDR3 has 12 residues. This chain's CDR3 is CSVEDRGYEQYF. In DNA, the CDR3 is TGCAGCGTGGAGGACAGGGGCTACGAGCAGTACTTC.

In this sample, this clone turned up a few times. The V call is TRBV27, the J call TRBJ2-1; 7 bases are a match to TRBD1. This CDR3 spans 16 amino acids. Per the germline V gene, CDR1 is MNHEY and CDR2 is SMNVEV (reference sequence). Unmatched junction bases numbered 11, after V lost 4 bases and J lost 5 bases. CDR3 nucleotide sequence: TGTGCCAGCAGTTCTATACTTCAGGGGGTAAACAATGAGCAGTTCTTC. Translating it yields CASSSILQGVNNEQFF.

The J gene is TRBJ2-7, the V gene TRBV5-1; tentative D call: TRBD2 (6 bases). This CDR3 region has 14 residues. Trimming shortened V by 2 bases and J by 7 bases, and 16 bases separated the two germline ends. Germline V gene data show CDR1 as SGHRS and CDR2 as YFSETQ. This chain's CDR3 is CASSLFAEGREQYF. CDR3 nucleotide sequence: TGCGCCAGCAGCTTATTCGCCGAGGGGAGGGAGCAGTACTTC.

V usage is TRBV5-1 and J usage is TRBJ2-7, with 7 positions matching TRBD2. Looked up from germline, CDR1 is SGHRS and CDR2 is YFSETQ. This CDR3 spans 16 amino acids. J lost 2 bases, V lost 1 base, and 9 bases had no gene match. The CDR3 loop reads CASSLSFVGGPYEQYF. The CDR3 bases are TGCGCCAGCAGCTTGTCTTTTGTGGGAGGGCCCTACGAGCAGTACTTC.

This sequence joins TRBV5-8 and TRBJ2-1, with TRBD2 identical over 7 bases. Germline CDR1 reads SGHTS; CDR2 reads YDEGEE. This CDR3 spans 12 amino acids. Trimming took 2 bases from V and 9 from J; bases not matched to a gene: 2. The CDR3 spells CASSFSGGEQFF. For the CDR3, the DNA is TGTGCCAGCAGCTTTTCGGGGGGTGAGCAGTTCTTC.